This note documents a single T cell receptor (beta chain) sequence. V lost 2 bases, J lost 8 bases, and 15 bases lay in between. The CDR3 extends over 14 amino acids. The authors drew about 9.5 milliliters of peripheral blood from each donor. Through a sample-barcoded 5' primer and a J-beta primer mix, a second PCR was run for about 7 to 12 cycles. TCRdb redid the calling of the 5' RACE reads with MiXCR, one entry per CDR3 protein. The table records some 760,000 distinct CDR3 sequences, just under 25% of them present only once. The data were taken from a study of blood T cells in healthy people across ages. These records were also assigned to another study, of T cells of mothers and their children.

This chain joins TRBV12-3 or TRBV12-4 and TRBJ1-1, with no clear D. The specimen was blood. The TCR comes from a boy under 18 in good health. CDR3 sequence reads: CASSLIGPSTEAFF. The CDR3 DNA reads TGTGCCAGCAGTTTAATAGGTCCCAGTACAGAAGCTTTCTTT.